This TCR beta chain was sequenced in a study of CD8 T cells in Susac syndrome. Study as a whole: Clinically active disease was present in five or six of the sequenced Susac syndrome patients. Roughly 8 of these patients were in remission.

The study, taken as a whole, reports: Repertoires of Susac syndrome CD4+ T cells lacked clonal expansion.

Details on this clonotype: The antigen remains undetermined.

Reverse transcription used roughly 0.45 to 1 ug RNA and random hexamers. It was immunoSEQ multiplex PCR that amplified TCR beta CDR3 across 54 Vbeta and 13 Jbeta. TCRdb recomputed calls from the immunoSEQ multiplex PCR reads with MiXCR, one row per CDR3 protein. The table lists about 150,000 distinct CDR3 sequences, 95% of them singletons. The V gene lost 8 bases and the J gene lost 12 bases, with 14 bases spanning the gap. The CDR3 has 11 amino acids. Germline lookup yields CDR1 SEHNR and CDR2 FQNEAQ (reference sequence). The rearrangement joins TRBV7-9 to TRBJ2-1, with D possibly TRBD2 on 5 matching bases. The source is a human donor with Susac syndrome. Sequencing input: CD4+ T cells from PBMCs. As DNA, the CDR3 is TGTGCCAGCGTCAGCGGTCTGAGGCAGTTCTTC. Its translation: CASVSGLRQFF.